A single sample is the source of the 5 T cell receptor beta chains below, sequenced in a study of T cell clones after liver transplantation. Here immunoSEQ multiplex PCR was the method, and the copy in TCRdb shows in-frame clones only, minus some. This table has roughly 80,000 clones, 80% to 85% appearing once. Here the sequenced sample was CD4+ T cells from blood, taken 46 months after liver transplant. These receptors all come from a human patient who received a liver transplant. Some of the T cells may derive from the graft donor.

The count of this clone is one. The chain couples TRBV7-8 to TRBJ2-7; D is possibly TRBD2 (6 bases). In germline, CDR1 is SGHVS, CDR2 FQNEAQ. Trimming removed 0 bases at V and 2 bases at J, with 8 bases between. The CDR3 has 14 amino acids. The CDR3 DNA follows: TGTGCCAGCAGCTTAGCGGGAGGTACCTACGAGCAGTACTTC. This codes for CASSLAGGTYEQYF.

The chain couples TRBV28 to TRBJ2-7, with D unclear. This CDR3 contains 12 residues. Germline V gives CDR1 MDHEN, CDR2 SYDVKM. V was cut by 5 bases and J by 1 base, with 6 bases left in between. The CDR3 DNA reads as TGTGCCAGCAGTACGGTTTCCTACGAGCAGTACTTC. It encodes CASSTVSYEQYF.

The genes are TRBV28 and TRBJ1-5, with 7 bases fitting TRBD1. The junction had 7 bases not matched to a gene; V was cut back by 1 base and J by 7 bases. CDR1 and CDR2 from the germline V gene are MDHEN and SYDVKM. This CDR3 spans 15 amino acids. The CDR3 bases are TGTGCCAGCAGTTTATTCGGCAGGGGGAGCCAGCCCCAGCATTTT. It specifies CASSLFGRGSQPQHF.

The V and J genes are TRBV7-9 and TRBJ2-1; 7 positions match TRBD2. The CDR3 consists of 14 residues. The trim removed 0 bases at V and 7 bases at J, leaving 3 bases unmatched. Germline V CDR1 and CDR2: SEHNR, FQNEAQ (reference sequence). The CDR3 is CASSLAGGPNEQFF. The CDR3 coding sequence is TGTGCCAGCAGCTTAGCGGGAGGGCCGAATGAGCAGTTCTTC.

This chain links TRBV7-8 with TRBJ1-4; a weak D match, TRBD1 (6 bases). CDR1 SGHVS and CDR2 FQNEAQ come from the germline V gene. With 5 bases removed from V and 7 bases from J, the gap between germline ends came to 20 bases. The CDR3 runs 16 residues. CDR3 amino acids: CASSNTFRGKREKLFF. CDR3 bases: TGTGCCAGCAGCAATACCTTTAGGGGGAAGCGTGAAAAACTGTTTTTT.